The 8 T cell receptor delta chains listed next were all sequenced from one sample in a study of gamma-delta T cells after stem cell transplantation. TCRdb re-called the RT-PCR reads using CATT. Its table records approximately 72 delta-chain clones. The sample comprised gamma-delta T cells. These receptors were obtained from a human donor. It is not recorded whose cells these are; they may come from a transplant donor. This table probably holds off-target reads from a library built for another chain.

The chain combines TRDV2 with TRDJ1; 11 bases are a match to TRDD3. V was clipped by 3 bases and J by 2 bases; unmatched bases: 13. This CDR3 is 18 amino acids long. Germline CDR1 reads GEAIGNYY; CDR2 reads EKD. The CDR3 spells CACDSLVGDTVETDKLIF. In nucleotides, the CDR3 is TGTGCCTGTGACTCCCTGGTGGGGGATACGGTCGAGACCGATAAACTCATCTTT.

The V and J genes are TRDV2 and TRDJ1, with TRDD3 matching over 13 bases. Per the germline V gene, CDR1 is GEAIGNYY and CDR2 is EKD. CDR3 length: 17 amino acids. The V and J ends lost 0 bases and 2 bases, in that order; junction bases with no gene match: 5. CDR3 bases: TGTGCCTGTGACACCTTACTGGGGGATACGCGTACCGATAAACTCATCTTT. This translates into CACDTLLGDTRTDKLIF.

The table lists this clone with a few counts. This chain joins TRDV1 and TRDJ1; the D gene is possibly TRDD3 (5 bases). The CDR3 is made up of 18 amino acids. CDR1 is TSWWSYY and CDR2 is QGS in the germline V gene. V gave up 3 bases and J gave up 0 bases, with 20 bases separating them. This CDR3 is CALGDSTKGGEYTDKLIF. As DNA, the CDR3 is TGTGCTCTTGGGGACAGTACCAAGGGCGGGGAGTACACCGATAAACTCATCTTT.

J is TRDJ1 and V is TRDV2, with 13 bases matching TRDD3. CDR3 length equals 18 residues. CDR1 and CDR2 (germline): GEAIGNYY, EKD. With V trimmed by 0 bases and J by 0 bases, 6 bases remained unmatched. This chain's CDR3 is CACDTLLGDTQNTDKLIF. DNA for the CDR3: TGTGCCTGTGACACCTTACTGGGGGATACGCAGAACACCGATAAACTCATCTTT.

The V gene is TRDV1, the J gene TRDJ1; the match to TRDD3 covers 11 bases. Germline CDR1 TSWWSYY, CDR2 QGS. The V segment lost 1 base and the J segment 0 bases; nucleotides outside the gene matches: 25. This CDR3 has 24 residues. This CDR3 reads CALGERHLPQLRWGIRLYTDKLIF. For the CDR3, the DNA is TGTGCTCTTGGGGAACGCCACCTACCCCAACTACGATGGGGGATACGCTTGTACACCGATAAACTCATCTTT.

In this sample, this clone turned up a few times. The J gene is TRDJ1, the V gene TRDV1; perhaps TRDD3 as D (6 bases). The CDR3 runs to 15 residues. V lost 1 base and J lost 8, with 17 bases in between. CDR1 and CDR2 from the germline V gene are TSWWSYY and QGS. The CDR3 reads CALGERLRGYSKLIF. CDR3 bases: TGTGCTCTTGGGGAACGCCTACGCGGATACTCGAAACTCATCTTT.

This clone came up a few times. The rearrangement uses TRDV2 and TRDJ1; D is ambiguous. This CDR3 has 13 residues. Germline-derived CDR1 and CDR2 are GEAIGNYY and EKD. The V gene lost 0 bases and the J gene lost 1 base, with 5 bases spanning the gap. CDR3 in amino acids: CACDTELTDKLIF. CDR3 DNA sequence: TGTGCCTGTGACACCGAGCTCACCGATAAACTCATCTTT.

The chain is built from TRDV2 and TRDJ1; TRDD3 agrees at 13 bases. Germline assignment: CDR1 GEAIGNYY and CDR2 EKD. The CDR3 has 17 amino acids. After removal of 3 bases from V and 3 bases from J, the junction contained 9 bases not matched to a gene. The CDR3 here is CACDALLGDTRADKLIF. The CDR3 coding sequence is TGTGCCTGTGACGCGTTACTGGGGGATACGCGGGCCGATAAACTCATCTTT.